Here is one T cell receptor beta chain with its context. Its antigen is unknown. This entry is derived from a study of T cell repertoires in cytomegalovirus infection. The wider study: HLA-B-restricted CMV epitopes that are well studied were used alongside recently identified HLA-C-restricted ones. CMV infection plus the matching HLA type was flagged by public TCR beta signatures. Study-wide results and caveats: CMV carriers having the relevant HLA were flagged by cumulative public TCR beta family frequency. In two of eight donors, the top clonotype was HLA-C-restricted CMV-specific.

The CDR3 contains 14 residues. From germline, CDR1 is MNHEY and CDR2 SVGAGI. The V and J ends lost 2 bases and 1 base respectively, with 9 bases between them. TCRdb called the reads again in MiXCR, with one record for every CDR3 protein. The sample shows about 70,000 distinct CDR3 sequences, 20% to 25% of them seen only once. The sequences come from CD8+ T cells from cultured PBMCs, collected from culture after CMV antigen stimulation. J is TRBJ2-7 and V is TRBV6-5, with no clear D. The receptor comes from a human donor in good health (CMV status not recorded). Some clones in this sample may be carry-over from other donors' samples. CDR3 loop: CASSYRRFSYEQYF. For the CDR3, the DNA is TGTGCCAGCAGTTACCGCAGGTTTTCCTACGAGCAGTACTTC.